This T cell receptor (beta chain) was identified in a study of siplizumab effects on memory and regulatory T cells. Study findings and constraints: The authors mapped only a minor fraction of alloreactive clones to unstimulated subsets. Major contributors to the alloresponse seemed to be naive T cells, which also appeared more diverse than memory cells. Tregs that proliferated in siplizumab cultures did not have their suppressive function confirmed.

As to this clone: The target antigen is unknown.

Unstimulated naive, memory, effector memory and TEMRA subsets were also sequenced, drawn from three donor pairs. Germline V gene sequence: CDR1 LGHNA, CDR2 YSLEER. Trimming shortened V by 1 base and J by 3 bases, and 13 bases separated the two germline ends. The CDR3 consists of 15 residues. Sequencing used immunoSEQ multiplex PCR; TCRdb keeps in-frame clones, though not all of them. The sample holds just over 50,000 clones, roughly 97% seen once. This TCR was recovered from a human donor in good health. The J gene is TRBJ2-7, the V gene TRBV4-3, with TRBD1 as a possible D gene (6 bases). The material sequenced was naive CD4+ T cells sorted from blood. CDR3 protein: CASSQAAGADYEQYF. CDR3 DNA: TGCGCCAGCAGCCAAGCGGCAGGGGCGGACTACGAGCAGTACTTC.